This entry lists 22 T cell receptor beta chains sequenced from one sample in a study of cytomegalovirus exposure and HLA in healthy donors. Produced via immunoSEQ multiplex PCR; TCRdb's table is partial and in-frame only. The table shows roughly 150,000 clones, with roughly 91% occurring only once. Sequencing was done on a sample of PBMCs. Receptor source: a man in his late teens or twenties in good health and CMV-seropositive.

The J gene is TRBJ2-7, the V gene TRBV4-1, with D possibly being TRBD2 (6 bases). V dropped 1 base and J dropped 3 bases, with 10 bases sitting between them. CDR1 is MGHRA and CDR2 is YSYEKL in the germline V gene. This CDR3 has 14 amino acids. CDR3 DNA: TGCGCCAGCAGCCAAGTAGCGGAGGGCTACGAGCAGTACTTC. Translation gives CASSQVAEGYEQYF.

The V gene is TRBV11-2, the J gene TRBJ1-1, with 7 bases matching TRBD1. The V gene end was trimmed by 7 bases and the J gene end by 2 bases; junction bases not matched to a gene: 10. The CDR3 runs 15 residues. Germline-derived CDR1 and CDR2 are SGHAT and FQNNGV. The CDR3 DNA reads TGTGCCAGCACCCAGTTGGGACAGATCAACACTGAAGCTTTCTTT. Amino acid sequence: CASTQLGQINTEAFF. Together with reference TRBV11-2 and TRBJ1-1, the CDR3 gives the full variable domain: EAGVAQSPRYKIIEKRQSVAFWCNPISGHATLYWYQQILGQGPKLLIQFQNNGVVDDSQLPKDRFSAERLKGVDSTLKIQPAKLEDSAVYLCASTQLGQINTEAFFGQGTRLTVV.

V is TRBV5-4 and J is TRBJ2-3; TRBD2 agrees at 7 bases. The CDR3 runs to 16 residues. Germline V CDR1 and CDR2: SGHNT, YYREEE (reference sequence). V shed 3 bases, J shed 5 bases, and the junction held 12 bases outside the gene matches. CDR3 sequence (DNA): TGTGCCAGCAGCTGGGGGGTGGGAGGGCCAGTAGATACGCAGTATTTT. Residues: CASSWGVGGPVDTQYF.

This clone has only one observation. J is TRBJ1-5 and V is TRBV9; the D is unclear. Germline V gene data show CDR1 as SGDLS and CDR2 as YYNGEE. This CDR3 contains 17 residues. V was trimmed by 1 base and J by 0 bases, leaving 14 bases between them. CDR3 DNA sequence: TGTGCCAGCAGCGTACCCTCTGTCCGGTATAGCAATCAGCCCCAGCATTTT. It yields the protein CASSVPSVRYSNQPQHF.

J is TRBJ1-2 and V is TRBV5-1; perhaps TRBD1 as D (5 bases). Between the trimmed V and J ends, which lost 4 bases and 4 bases, there was a span of 14 bases. This CDR3 contains 14 residues. Per germline, CDR1 SGHRS and CDR2 YFSETQ. The CDR3 sequence: CASSPNRQSYGYTF. CDR3 bases: TGCGCCAGCAGCCCTAATCGACAGAGCTATGGCTACACCTTC.

The chain employs TRBV5-5 and TRBJ2-7; 7 nucleotides line up with TRBD2. V trimming: 0 bases; J trimming: 4 bases; junction bases outside the gene matches: 13. The CDR3 consists of 17 residues. Germline CDR1 reads SGHKS; CDR2 reads YYEKEE (reference sequence). The CDR3 coding sequence is TGTGCCAGCAGCTTGGACCCTCCGGGACTAATAGTGTACGAGCAGTACTTC. Translating it yields CASSLDPPGLIVYEQYF.

V is TRBV15 and J is TRBJ2-7; the D gene is possibly TRBD1 (6 bases). The CDR3 consists of 17 residues. V lost 0 bases and J 0 bases, leaving 15 bases between the germline ends. Germline assignment: CDR1 LNHNV and CDR2 YYDKDF (reference sequence). The CDR3 spells CATSRDWGQGSSYEQYF. The CDR3 nucleotides read TGTGCCACCAGCAGAGATTGGGGGCAGGGAAGCTCCTACGAGCAGTACTTC.

This chain uses TRBV5-1 with TRBJ2-7; 8 bases map to TRBD2. CDR3 length: 14 residues. The V segment lost 4 bases and the J segment 6 bases; nucleotides outside the gene matches: 9. From germline, CDR1 is SGHRS and CDR2 YFSETQ. The CDR3 loop reads CASSAGGDAGEQYF. CDR3 DNA: TGCGCCAGCAGCGCCGGGGGGGATGCGGGCGAGCAGTACTTC.

V is TRBV28 and J is TRBJ2-5, with unresolved D. There are 16 residues in the CDR3. Looked up from germline, CDR1 is MDHEN and CDR2 is SYDVKM. V was clipped by 3 bases and J by 1 base, with 15 bases between them. The CDR3: CASSFLVLSGQETQYF. CDR3 DNA sequence: TGTGCCAGCAGTTTTTTGGTGTTGTCAGGCCAAGAGACCCAGTACTTC.

This chain links TRBV11-3 with TRBJ1-2, with D possibly being TRBD1 (6 bases). Looked up from germline, CDR1 is SGHNT and CDR2 is YENEEA. V dropped 0 bases and J dropped 5 bases, with 13 bases sitting between them. The CDR3 loop spans 15 amino acids. The CDR3 DNA is TGTGCCAGCAGCTTAGAAAGGACAGATTTATATGGCTACACCTTC. Its translation is CASSLERTDLYGYTF.

J is TRBJ2-3 and V is TRBV6-1, with TRBD2 matching over 10 bases. Unmatched junction bases numbered 8, after V lost 7 bases and J lost 4 bases. From germline, CDR1 is MNHNS and CDR2 SASEGT. The CDR3 runs 15 residues. CDR3 nucleotide sequence: TGTGCCAGCACCCCTAGCGGGAGACGGGCAGATACGCAGTATTTT. Translation gives CASTPSGRRADTQYF.

The chain employs TRBV4-2 and TRBJ2-2, with D maybe TRBD1 (6 bases). Looked up from germline, CDR1 is LGHNA and CDR2 is YNFKEQ. The CDR3 loop spans 16 amino acids. Trimming left V 0 bases short and J 5 bases short, with 13 bases between. CDR3 DNA: TGTGCCAGCAGCCAAGAATTAGGGGGACCAACCGGGGAGCTGTTTTTT. Its translation is CASSQELGGPTGELFF.

This chain links TRBV27 with TRBJ2-1, with 12 nucleotides matching TRBD2. V shed 2 bases and J 5 bases; nucleotides not matched to a gene: 10. Germline CDR1 and CDR2: MNHEY and SMNVEV (reference sequence). The CDR3 length is 18 residues. The CDR3 protein is CASSLTPLRLAGDNEQFF. The CDR3 nucleotides are TGTGCCAGCAGTTTAACCCCTCTTCGACTAGCGGGAGACAATGAGCAGTTCTTC.

V is TRBV28 and J is TRBJ2-1; maybe TRBD1 (6 bases). There are 14 residues in the CDR3. Trimming cost V 6 bases and J 0 bases, with 9 bases left between them. Germline CDR1 reads MDHEN; CDR2 reads SYDVKM. CDR3 sequence (DNA): TGTGCCAGCAGAGGACAGAGCTCCTACAATGAGCAGTTCTTC. It is translated as CASRGQSSYNEQFF.

V gene TRBV7-3 combines with J gene TRBJ1-5; possibly TRBD1 for D (6 bases). Trimming removed 5 bases at V and 5 bases at J, with 22 bases between. This CDR3 spans 17 amino acids. The germline gives CDR1 SGHTA, CDR2 FQGTGA. The CDR3 DNA sequence: TGTGCCAGCAGCACGATATTGAGGCAGAAGGGGGATCAGCCCCAGCATTTT. Residues: CASSTILRQKGDQPQHF.

This chain links TRBV9 with TRBJ2-7, with TRBD1 matching 9 bases. V lost 4 bases and J lost 5; bases outside the gene matches: 7. The CDR3 is 14 residues long. The V gene's germline CDR1 is SGDLS and CDR2 YYNGEE. For the CDR3, the DNA is TGTGCCAGCAGCTGGCGGGACAGGGCCCACGAGCAGTACTTC. Its translation: CASSWRDRAHEQYF. Using reference TRBV9 and TRBJ2-7 for the parts outside the CDR3, the full variable domain is DSGVTQTPKHLITATGQRVTLRCSPRSGDLSVYWYQQSLDQGLQFLIQYYNGEERAKGNILERFSAQQFPDLHSELNLSSLELGDSALYFCASSWRDRAHEQYFGPGTRLTVT.

The table lists this clone with a count of one. The V and J genes are TRBV5-1 and TRBJ2-5; 7 nucleotides align to TRBD2. The germline CDR1 and CDR2 sequences are SGHRS and YFSETQ. V dropped 1 base and J dropped 4; count of bases not matched to a gene: 4. The CDR3 is 14 residues long. The CDR3 spells CASSLPAGRETQYF. In nucleotides, the CDR3 is TGCGCCAGCAGCTTGCCAGCGGGAAGAGAGACCCAGTACTTC.

CDR3 DNA: TGCGCCAGCAGCCAAGGCTCACTAGCGGGAGGGCTTGGCGAGCAGTACTTC. Protein product: CASSQGSLAGGLGEQYF. The chain joins TRBV4-1 to TRBJ2-7, with TRBD2 matching over 13 bases. The CDR3 consists of 17 residues. Germline V CDR1 and CDR2: MGHRA, YSYEKL. The junction had 9 bases not matched to a gene; V was cut back by 1 base and J by 6 bases.

The chain is built from TRBV29-1 and TRBJ2-7, with D perhaps matching TRBD2 (5 bases). Trimming left V 4 bases short and J 5 bases short, with 15 bases between. This CDR3 spans 13 amino acids. Germline-derived CDR1 and CDR2 are SQVTM and ANQGSEA. DNA of the CDR3: TGCAGCGTTGGTCCGCGGGCTTGGAACGAGCAGTACTTC. This codes for CSVGPRAWNEQYF.

This rearrangement joins TRBV27 to TRBJ1-1; 8 nucleotides match TRBD1. CDR3 length: 14 residues. The germline CDR1 and CDR2 sequences are MNHEY and SMNVEV (reference sequence). V gave up 2 bases and J gave up 6 bases; unmatched junction bases: 5. The CDR3 sequence: CASSLQGARAEAFF. CDR3 DNA sequence: TGTGCCAGCAGTTTACAGGGGGCGAGGGCTGAAGCTTTCTTT.

The V and J genes are TRBV9 and TRBJ2-3, with TRBD2 matching 8 bases. The CDR3 contains 15 residues. CDR1 SGDLS and CDR2 YYNGEE come from the germline V gene. V gave up 0 bases and J gave up 5 bases; unmatched junction bases: 5. The CDR3 bases are TGTGCCAGCAGCGTAGGAGCGGGGGCGATAGATACGCAGTATTTT. Encoded protein: CASSVGAGAIDTQYF.

This chain's CDR3 is CASSLVALAGHEQFF. CDR3 nucleotides: TGTGCCAGCAGCTTGGTTGCACTAGCGGGTCATGAGCAGTTCTTC. The chain has TRBV5-5 and TRBJ2-1; the match to TRBD2 covers 9 bases. This CDR3 is built from 15 residues. V was pared by 0 bases and J by 8 bases, with 6 bases of the junction left unmatched. Germline lookup yields CDR1 SGHKS and CDR2 YYEKEE (reference sequence).